The 26 T cell receptor beta chains below come from one sample, sequenced in a study of CD8+ T cells in alopecia areata. RNA, once extracted, was reverse transcribed into cDNA for use as the sequencing template. Data came from immunoSEQ multiplex PCR; TCRdb stores just in-frame clones and leaves some out. The table has about 130,000 clones, roughly 61% seen once. The material was CD4+ T cells sorted from blood, obtained at week 0. The receptors shown here come from a human donor with alopecia areata.

This clone was seen a few times. This chain connects TRBV19 to TRBJ2-1, with 10 bases identical to TRBD2. This CDR3 comprises 15 residues. V trimming: 3 bases; J trimming: 8 bases; junction bases outside the gene matches: 7. Germline values: CDR1 LNHDA, CDR2 SQIVND (reference sequence). Here the CDR3 reads CASSMSGGADDEQFF. CDR3 bases: TGTGCCAGTAGTATGAGCGGGGGGGCTGACGATGAGCAGTTCTTC.

The rearrangement links TRBV7-8 to TRBJ2-5; the match to TRBD1 covers 7 bases. The germline CDR1 and CDR2 sequences are SGHVS and FQNEAQ. V shed 5 bases and J 5 bases; nucleotides not matched to a gene: 8. The CDR3 extends over 14 amino acids. CDR3 sequence: CASSTRTGGETQYF. The CDR3, as DNA: TGTGCCAGCAGCACGAGGACAGGAGGCGAGACCCAGTACTTC.

The chain has TRBV5-1 and TRBJ1-1; TRBD1 aligns across 9 bases. CDR1 and CDR2 from the germline V gene are SGHRS and YFSETQ. The ends lost 1 base at V and 3 bases at J; junction bases unmatched: 4. CDR3 size: 15 residues. CDR3 in amino acids: CASSLTGGYDTEAFF. DNA of the CDR3: TGCGCCAGCAGCTTGACAGGGGGCTACGACACTGAAGCTTTCTTT.

The J gene is TRBJ2-1, the V gene TRBV7-2; unclear D gene. The CDR3 length is 13 residues. CDR1 SGHTA and CDR2 FQGNSA come from the germline V gene. The V gene lost 5 bases and the J gene lost 5 bases, with 10 bases spanning the gap. The CDR3 reads CASSAVRHNEQFF. DNA for the CDR3: TGTGCCAGCAGCGCCGTGCGCCACAATGAGCAGTTCTTC.

This clone was counted a few times. This chain connects TRBV5-1 to TRBJ2-7; TRBD1 agrees at 8 bases. Germline values: CDR1 SGHRS, CDR2 YFSETQ. CDR3 length: 16 residues. The junction had 7 bases not matched to a gene; V was cut back by 0 bases and J by 2 bases. The CDR3 reads CASSLEGGTGPYEQYF. CDR3 nucleotide sequence: TGCGCCAGCAGCTTGGAAGGGGGGACAGGACCCTACGAGCAGTACTTC.

This chain uses TRBV5-1 with TRBJ2-7; 9 nucleotides line up with TRBD1. V shed 4 bases, J shed 2 bases, and the junction held 7 bases outside the gene matches. The CDR3 loop spans 15 amino acids. Germline-derived CDR1 and CDR2 are SGHRS and YFSETQ. CDR3 in amino acids: CASSRDREEAYEQYF. The CDR3 coding sequence is TGCGCCAGCAGCCGGGACAGGGAGGAGGCCTACGAGCAGTACTTC. Full variable domain (rest looked up from reference TRBV5-1 and TRBJ2-7): KAGVTQTPRYLIKTRGQQVTLSCSPISGHRSVSWYQQTPGQGLQFLFEYFSETQRNKGNFPGRFSGRQFSNSRSEMNVSTLELGDSALYLCASSRDREEAYEQYFGPGTRLTVT.

This rearrangement joins TRBV5-6 to TRBJ2-7; 7 bases align to TRBD2. The CDR3 is made up of 13 amino acids. V dropped 6 bases and J dropped 4; count of bases not matched to a gene: 7. From germline, CDR1 is SGHDT and CDR2 YYEEEE. CDR3 DNA sequence: TGTGCCAGCACCGCGGCGGGGGAGTACGAGCAGTACTTC. It encodes CASTAAGEYEQYF.

The J gene is TRBJ2-7, the V gene TRBV6-1, with D possibly matching TRBD1 (6 bases). Germline V gives CDR1 MNHNS, CDR2 SASEGT. The CDR3 extends over 14 amino acids. Trimming shortened V by 3 bases and J by 7 bases, and 16 bases separated the two germline ends. CDR3: CASSDYQGRGEQYF. For the CDR3, the DNA is TGTGCCAGCAGTGATTATCAGGGGAGAGGAGAGCAGTACTTC.

About this clone: The junction and the germline gene differ at one end; a read error may be behind it. The rearrangement links TRBV27 to TRBJ2-2, with 7 bases that match TRBD2. This CDR3 spans 16 amino acids. The germline V gene has CDR1 MNHEY and CDR2 SMNVEV (reference sequence). The CDR3 reads CASSLSGREVTGELFF. The CDR3 DNA sequence: TGTGCCAGCAGTTTAAGTGGTCGGGAGGTTACCGGGGAGCTATTTTTT.

This clone occurred once. V gene TRBV27 combines with J gene TRBJ2-5, with a possible D match to TRBD1 (6 bases). Trimming removed 1 base at V and 6 bases at J, with 9 bases between. Germline assignment: CDR1 MNHEY and CDR2 SMNVEV (reference sequence). The CDR3 length is 13 residues. The CDR3 coding sequence is TGTGCCAGCAGTTTATTACAGGGTCAGACCCAGTACTTC. It codes for CASSLLQGQTQYF.

J is TRBJ1-2 and V is TRBV7-2; 8 bases are a match to TRBD1. The CDR3 extends over 16 amino acids. Per the germline V gene, CDR1 is SGHTA and CDR2 is FQGNSA. V shed 2 bases, J shed 5 bases, and the junction held 10 bases outside the gene matches. CDR3 nucleotide sequence: TGTGCCAGCAGCTTACGAAAAGGACAGGGTGGATATGGCTACACCTTC. This codes for CASSLRKGQGGYGYTF.

The chain is built from TRBV7-9 and TRBJ1-1, with a tentative D call TRBD1 (5 bases). The CDR3 covers 16 residues. V shed 2 bases and J shed 3 bases, with 16 bases lying between them. Germline values: CDR1 SEHNR, CDR2 FQNEAQ (reference sequence). The CDR3 sequence: CASSLSPGQMHTEAFF. In nucleotides, the CDR3 is TGTGCCAGCAGCTTATCGCCAGGGCAGATGCACACTGAAGCTTTCTTT.

The rearrangement links TRBV18 to TRBJ2-1; D may be TRBD1 (6 bases). V lost 3 bases and J lost 5, with 14 bases in between. The CDR3 has 15 residues. From germline, CDR1 is KGHSH and CDR2 LQKENI. CDR3: CASSPSDRNDNEQFF. CDR3 DNA: TGTGCCAGCTCACCTTCCGACAGGAACGACAATGAGCAGTTCTTC.

The CDR3 DNA reads as TGTGCCAGCAGCGGAGATTCAGGGGGCGGGACCCAGTACTTC. It translates to CASSGDSGGGTQYF. The rearrangement links TRBV11-2 to TRBJ2-5; TRBD1 matches 8 bases. CDR1 SGHAT and CDR2 FQNNGV come from the germline V gene. The CDR3 extends over 14 amino acids. V shed 5 bases and J 7 bases; nucleotides not matched to a gene: 9. Combining the CDR3 with reference TRBV11-2 and TRBJ2-5 gives the whole variable domain EAGVAQSPRYKIIEKRQSVAFWCNPISGHATLYWYQQILGQGPKLLIQFQNNGVVDDSQLPKDRFSAERLKGVDSTLKIQPAKLEDSAVYLCASSGDSGGGTQYFGPGTRLLVL.

This clone was picked up a small number of times. This chain uses TRBV4-2 with TRBJ2-7; no clear D. The CDR3 has 14 residues. Germline lookup yields CDR1 LGHNA and CDR2 YNFKEQ. Trimming stripped 1 base from V and 1 base from J, with 8 bases between. CDR3 region: CASSQGPFSYEQYF. The DNA for the CDR3 is TGTGCCAGCAGCCAAGGTCCCTTTTCCTACGAGCAGTACTTC.

This clone was counted a few times. This chain links TRBV5-1 with TRBJ2-4, with TRBD1 as a possible D gene (6 bases). The CDR3 loop spans 14 amino acids. The V and J ends lost 5 bases and 5 bases respectively, with 14 bases between them. The germline gives CDR1 SGHRS, CDR2 YFSETQ. This CDR3 reads CASRRGQTENIQYF. CDR3 in DNA: TGCGCCAGCAGACGCGGACAGACGGAAAACATTCAGTACTTC.

This chain uses TRBV5-6 with TRBJ2-3; D is unresolved. Trimming stripped 0 bases from V and 1 base from J, with 9 bases between. Germline values: CDR1 SGHDT, CDR2 YYEEEE. CDR3 length: 15 amino acids. CDR3 DNA: TGTGCCAGCAGCTTGGACCTGCCCGGCACAGATACGCAGTATTTT. Translation: CASSLDLPGTDTQYF.

The chain joins TRBV6-1 to TRBJ1-1; TRBD1 is a possible D gene (5 bases). Germline V gene sequence: CDR1 MNHNS, CDR2 SASEGT. The CDR3 runs to 13 residues. Deletions cut 4 bases from V and 8 bases from J, with 14 bases between. The CDR3 region has the DNA TGTGCCAGCAGTGGCAGGGTTGGCGGGGAAGCTTTCTTT. It encodes CASSGRVGGEAFF.

CDR3 residues: CASSEAMGYEYF. The CDR3 DNA reads TGTGCCAGCAGTGAAGCGATGGGGTATGAGTACTTC. The J gene is TRBJ2-7, the V gene TRBV6-1, with D unresolved. This CDR3 region has 12 residues. V was shortened by 0 bases and J by 11 bases, with 11 bases between the two germline ends. In germline, CDR1 is MNHNS, CDR2 SASEGT.

J is TRBJ1-5 and V is TRBV10-3, with D perhaps TRBD1 (6 bases). The CDR3 is 15 residues long. Germline V gene lookup returns CDR1 ENHRY and CDR2 SYGVKD. V lost 6 bases, J lost 4 bases, and 16 bases lay in between. This chain's CDR3 is CAIRQNDRKNQPQHF. CDR3 bases: TGTGCCATCAGACAAAATGACAGGAAAAATCAGCCCCAGCATTTT.

This chain connects TRBV15 to TRBJ1-2; tentative D call: TRBD1 (6 bases). Germline CDR1 reads LNHNV; CDR2 reads YYDKDF (reference sequence). CDR3 size: 13 residues. V gave up 0 bases and J gave up 5 bases, with 7 bases separating them. The chain's CDR3 is CATSRDQGYGYTF. The DNA of the CDR3 is TGTGCCACCAGCAGAGATCAGGGGTATGGCTACACCTTC.

This clone was counted a few times. The rearrangement uses TRBV9 and TRBJ2-5; 9 bases map to TRBD1. This CDR3 has 15 amino acids. V lost 0 bases to trimming and J lost 5 bases; unmatched junction nucleotides: 5. The germline V gene has CDR1 SGDLS and CDR2 YYNGEE. CDR3 region: CASSVGTGAWETQYF. DNA for the CDR3: TGTGCCAGCAGCGTAGGGACAGGGGCTTGGGAGACCCAGTACTTC.

V gene TRBV5-1 combines with J gene TRBJ1-2; no reliable D call. CDR3 size: 12 residues. The germline V and J ends were trimmed by 4 bases and 3 bases, with 7 bases remaining between them. The germline V gene encodes CDR1 SGHRS and CDR2 YFSETQ. CDR3 sequence: CASSPLDYGYTF. CDR3 DNA sequence: TGCGCCAGCAGCCCACTGGACTATGGCTACACCTTC.

The gene calls are TRBV29-1 and TRBJ1-2; D is undetermined. This CDR3 comprises 12 residues. Germline CDR1 and CDR2: SQVTM and ANQGSEA. Trimming shortened V by 4 bases and J by 6 bases, and 12 bases separated the two germline ends. The CDR3 region has the DNA TGCAGCGTTGTTAAGGTTGTGGATGGCTACACCTTC. This codes for CSVVKVVDGYTF.

This chain uses TRBV2 with TRBJ2-2; 7 nucleotides align to TRBD1. The junction had 9 bases not matched to a gene; V was cut back by 0 bases and J by 8 bases. CDR3 length: 16 amino acids. Germline V CDR1 and CDR2: SNHLY, FYNNEI. The CDR3 loop is CASSEAEGTEEGELFF. For the CDR3, the DNA is TGTGCCAGCAGTGAAGCGGAAGGGACAGAGGAAGGGGAGCTGTTTTTT.

The sample holds a few counts of this clone. V and J are TRBV28 and TRBJ1-2; D is undetermined. The germline V gene encodes CDR1 MDHEN and CDR2 SYDVKM. The CDR3 is 11 amino acids. V was shortened by 4 bases and J by 8 bases, with 8 bases between the two germline ends. CDR3 nucleotides: TGTGCCAGCAGTTCCAGGAGAGGCTACACCTTC. This sequence encodes CASSSRRGYTF.